This is a list of T cell receptor beta chains from one sample in a study of cytomegalovirus exposure and HLA in healthy donors. Data came from immunoSEQ multiplex PCR; TCRdb stores just in-frame clones and leaves some out. Of 150,000 to 200,000 clones listed, around 80% are singletons. Sequenced material: PBMCs. These receptors all stem from a male donor in good health and CMV-seropositive. Both conserved end residues are part of each CDR3. D genes are given only for firm matches. A clone size is listed for some rows: how often the clone was seen (once, few, many), or a class if it is expanded.

>NA|NA|TRBJ2-5|TRBV30
TGTGCCTGGAGTAAGTGGGCAGTCCAAGAGACCCAGTACTTC
CAWSKWAVQETQYF
>once|NA|TRBJ2-1|TRBV18
TGTGCCAGCTCACCACGCGGGCAGGAGCAGTTCTTC
CASSPRGQEQFF
>NA|TRBD1|TRBJ1-5|TRBV25-1
TGTGCCAGCAGTGAACGGGGGGGGACAGACAATCAGCCCCAGCATTTT
CASSERGGTDNQPQHF
>NA|NA|TRBJ2-5|TRBV29-1
TGCAGCGTCGCAGCCCGGGATCCACAAGAGACCCAGTACTTC
CSVAARDPQETQYF
>NA|TRBD1|TRBJ2-1|TRBV25-1
TGTGCCAGCCTCTCGGGACAGGGTCACAATGAGCAGTTCTTC
CASLSGQGHNEQFF
>NA|NA|TRBJ1-1|TRBV7-2
TGTGCCAGCAAGATAGACAGGAACACTGAAGCTTTCTTT
CASKIDRNTEAFF
>NA|NA|TRBJ2-2|TRBV9
TGTGCCAGCAGTGACGCCGGGGGGCTGTTTTTT
CASSDAGGLFF
>NA|NA|TRBJ2-7|TRBV9
TGTGCCAGCAGCGGACCGGGACAAGCCTACGAGCAGTACTTC
CASSGPGQAYEQYF
>NA|NA|TRBJ1-4|TRBV13
TGTGCCAGCAGCTCAGGTCTGGGGGCAGGGGAAAAACTGTTTTTT
CASSSGLGAGEKLFF
>NA|TRBD1|TRBJ1-1|TRBV15
TGTGCCACCACTCCAGGGGGTCGGGACACTGAAGCTTTCTTT
CATTPGGRDTEAFF
>NA|TRBD1|TRBJ1-5|TRBV5-5
TGTGCCAGCAGTTTTACAGGGGGCTCCCATCAGCCCCAGCATTTT
CASSFTGGSHQPQHF
>NA|NA|TRBJ1-2|TRBV5-4
TGTGCCAGCAGCTTGGGGTTGCGCTATGGCTACACCTTC
CASSLGLRYGYTF
>NA|TRBD1|TRBJ1-4|TRBV5-4
TGTGCCAGCAGCTTGGCCTCTCCGACAGGGGGCCGAGAAAAACTGTTTTTT
CASSLASPTGGREKLFF
>NA|NA|TRBJ1-5|TRBV28
TGTGCCAGCAGTCACGGTAATCAGCCCCAGCATTTT
CASSHGNQPQHF
>NA|NA|TRBJ1-3|TRBV14
TGTGCCAGCAGCCAAGGAGGCCACATCGATACTGGAAACACCATATATTTT
CASSQGGHIDTGNTIYF
>NA|NA|TRBJ1-1|TRBV18
TGTGCCAGCTCACCCCCGGGATCTCAGAACACTGAAGCTTTCTTT
CASSPPGSQNTEAFF
>NA|NA|TRBJ2-4|TRBV5-1
TGCGCCAGCACCCTCGGCGGGCTGCCCAAAAACATTCAGTACTTC
CASTLGGLPKNIQYF
>NA|TRBD1|TRBJ2-1|TRBV14
TGTGCCAGCAGCCATGCCGGGACAGGGCCCAACAATGAGCAGTTCTTC
CASSHAGTGPNNEQFF
>NA|TRBD2|TRBJ2-7|TRBV28
TGTGCCAGCAGCCGCTCGGGGGGTTTACCCGAGCAGTACTTC
CASSRSGGLPEQYF
>few|TRBD1|TRBJ2-1|TRBV7-8
TGTGCCAGCAGCGTCGGGACAGTCAATGAGCAGTTCTTC
CASSVGTVNEQFF
>NA|TRBD1|TRBJ1-2|TRBV6-1
TGTGCCAGCAGTGAAGGGACAGGGGTTGTCTATGGCTACACCTTC
CASSEGTGVVYGYTF
>NA|NA|TRBJ2-5|TRBV19
TGTGCCAGTAGTAGGGGACAAATCCAAGAGACCCAGTACTTC
CASSRGQIQETQYF
>NA|TRBD1|TRBJ1-2|TRBV4-3
TGCGCCAGCAGCCAAGAAGCCAGGGGGTTGGACTATGGCTACACCTTC
CASSQEARGLDYGYTF
>few|TRBD1|TRBJ1-2|TRBV30
TGTGCCTGTACGATTCCGGGACAGAACTATGGCTACACCTTC
CACTIPGQNYGYTF
>NA|NA|TRBJ2-7|TRBV11-2
TGTGCCAGCAGCCCAGTCAGGAGGACTCAGAGGTACGAGCAGTACTTC
CASSPVRRTQRYEQYF
>NA|TRBD1|TRBJ1-1|TRBV18
TGTGCCAGCTCACCTACCAGGGACCAGGGGGCTGAAGCTTTCTTT
CASSPTRDQGAEAFF
>NA|TRBD1|TRBJ2-3|TRBV2
TGTGCCAGCAGGGTGGGACAGGTCGCAGATACGCAGTATTTT
CASRVGQVADTQYF
>NA|NA|TRBJ2-5|TRBV29-1
TGCAGCGTCGGGGGTAGGGGTGGAGAGACCCAGTACTTC
CSVGGRGGETQYF
>once|TRBD1|TRBJ2-2|TRBV10-3
TGTGCCATCAGGGAGGGACAGGCGAACACCGGGGAGCTGTTTTTT
CAIREGQANTGELFF
>NA|NA|TRBJ2-7|TRBV28
TGTGCCAGCAGTACACCTCTTGGCGAGCAGTACTTC
CASSTPLGEQYF
>NA|NA|TRBJ2-7|TRBV27
TGTGCCAGCAGTCAACGGGAGAGCTCCTACGAGCAGTACTTC
CASSQRESSYEQYF